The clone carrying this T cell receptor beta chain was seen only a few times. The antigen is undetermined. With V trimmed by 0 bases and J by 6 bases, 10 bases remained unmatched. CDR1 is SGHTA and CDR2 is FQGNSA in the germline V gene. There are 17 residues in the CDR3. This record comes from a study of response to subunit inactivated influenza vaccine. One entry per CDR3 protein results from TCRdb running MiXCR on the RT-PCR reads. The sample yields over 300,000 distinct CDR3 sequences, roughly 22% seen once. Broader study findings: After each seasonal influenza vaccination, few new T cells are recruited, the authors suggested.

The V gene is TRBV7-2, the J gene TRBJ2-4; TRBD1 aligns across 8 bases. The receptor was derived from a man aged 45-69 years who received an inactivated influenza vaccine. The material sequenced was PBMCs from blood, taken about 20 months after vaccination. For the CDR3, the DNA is TGTGCCAGCAGCTTAGCGGCAGGGGGCTTACCTTCAAACATTCAGTACTTC. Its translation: CASSLAAGGLPSNIQYF. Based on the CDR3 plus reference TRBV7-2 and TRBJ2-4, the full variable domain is GAGVSQSPSNKVTEKGKDVELRCDPISGHTALYWYRQSLGQGLEFLIYFQGNSAPDKSGLPSDRFSAERTGGSVSTLTIQRTQQEDSAVYLCASSLAAGGLPSNIQYFGAGTRLSVL.